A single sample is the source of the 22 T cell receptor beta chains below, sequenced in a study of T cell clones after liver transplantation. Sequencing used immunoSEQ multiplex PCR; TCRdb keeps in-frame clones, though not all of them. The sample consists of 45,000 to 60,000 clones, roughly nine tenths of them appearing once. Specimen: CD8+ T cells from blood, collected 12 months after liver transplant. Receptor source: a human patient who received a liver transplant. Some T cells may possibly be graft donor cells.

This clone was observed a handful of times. The CDR3 DNA follows: TGTGCCAGCAGCTTAGGAGGAGGCTACGAGCAGTACTTC. This gives the protein CASSLGGGYEQYF. The chain employs TRBV11-2 and TRBJ2-7; possibly TRBD2 for D (5 bases). Germline-derived CDR1 and CDR2 are SGHAT and FQNNGV. The CDR3 is made up of 13 amino acids. Trimming removed 1 base at V and 3 bases at J, with 7 bases between. Together with reference TRBV11-2 and TRBJ2-7, the CDR3 gives the full variable domain: EAGVAQSPRYKIIEKRQSVAFWCNPISGHATLYWYQQILGQGPKLLIQFQNNGVVDDSQLPKDRFSAERLKGVDSTLKIQPAKLEDSAVYLCASSLGGGYEQYFGPGTRLTVT.

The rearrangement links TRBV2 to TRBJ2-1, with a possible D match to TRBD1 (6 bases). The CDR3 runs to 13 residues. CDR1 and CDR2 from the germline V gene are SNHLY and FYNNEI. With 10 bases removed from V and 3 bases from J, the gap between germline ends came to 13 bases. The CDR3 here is CATSGTNYNEQFF. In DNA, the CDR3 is TGTGCCACTTCCGGGACAAACTACAATGAGCAGTTCTTC.

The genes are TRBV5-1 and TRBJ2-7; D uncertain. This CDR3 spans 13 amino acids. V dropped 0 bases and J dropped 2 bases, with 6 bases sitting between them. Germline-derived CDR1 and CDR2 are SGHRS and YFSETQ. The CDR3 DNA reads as TGCGCCAGCAGCTTGGGGGTGGCCTACGAGCAGTACTTC. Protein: CASSLGVAYEQYF.

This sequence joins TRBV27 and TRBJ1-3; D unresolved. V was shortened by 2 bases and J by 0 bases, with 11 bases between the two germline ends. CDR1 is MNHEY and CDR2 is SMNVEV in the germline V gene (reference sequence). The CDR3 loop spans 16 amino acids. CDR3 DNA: TGTGCCAGCAGTTTACCCGACCGGAGCTCTGGAAACACCATATATTTT. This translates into CASSLPDRSSGNTIYF.

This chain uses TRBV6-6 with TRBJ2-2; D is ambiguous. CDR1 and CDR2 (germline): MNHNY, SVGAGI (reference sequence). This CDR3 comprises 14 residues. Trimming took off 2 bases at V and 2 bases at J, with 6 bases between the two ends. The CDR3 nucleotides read TGTGCCAGCAGTTACATAGGTAACACCGGGGAGCTGTTTTTT. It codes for CASSYIGNTGELFF.

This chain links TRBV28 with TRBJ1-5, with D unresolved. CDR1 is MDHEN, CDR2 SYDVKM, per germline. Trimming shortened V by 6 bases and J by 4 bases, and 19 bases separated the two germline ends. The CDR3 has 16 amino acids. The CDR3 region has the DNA TGTGCCAGCAGCACACCGAGACTAACAGCTAATCAGCCCCAGCATTTT. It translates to CASSTPRLTANQPQHF.

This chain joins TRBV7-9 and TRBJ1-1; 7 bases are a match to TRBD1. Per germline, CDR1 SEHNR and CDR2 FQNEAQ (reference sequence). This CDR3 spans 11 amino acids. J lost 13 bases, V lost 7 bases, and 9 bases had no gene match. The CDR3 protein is CASTKQGKVFF. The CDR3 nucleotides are TGTGCCAGCACCAAACAGGGGAAGGTTTTCTTT.

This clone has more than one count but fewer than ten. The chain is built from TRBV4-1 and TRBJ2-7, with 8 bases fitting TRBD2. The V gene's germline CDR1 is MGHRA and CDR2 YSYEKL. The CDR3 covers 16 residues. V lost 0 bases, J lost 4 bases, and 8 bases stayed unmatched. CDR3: CASSQDWVAGTYEQYF. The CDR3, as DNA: TGCGCCAGCAGCCAAGATTGGGTAGCGGGGACATACGAGCAGTACTTC.

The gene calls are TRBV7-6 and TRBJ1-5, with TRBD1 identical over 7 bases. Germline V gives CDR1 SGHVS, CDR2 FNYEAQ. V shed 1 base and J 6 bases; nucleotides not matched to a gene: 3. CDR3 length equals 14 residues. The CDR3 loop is CASSLETGLQPQHF. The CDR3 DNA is TGTGCCAGCAGCTTAGAGACAGGGCTTCAGCCCCAGCATTTT.

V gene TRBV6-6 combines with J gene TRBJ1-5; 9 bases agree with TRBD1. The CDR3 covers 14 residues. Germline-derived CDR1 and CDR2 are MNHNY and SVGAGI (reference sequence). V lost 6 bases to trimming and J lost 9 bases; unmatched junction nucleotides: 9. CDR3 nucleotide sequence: TGTGCCAGCAGGCGGACAGGGGAAGGCGGGCCCCAGCATTTT. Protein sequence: CASRRTGEGGPQHF.

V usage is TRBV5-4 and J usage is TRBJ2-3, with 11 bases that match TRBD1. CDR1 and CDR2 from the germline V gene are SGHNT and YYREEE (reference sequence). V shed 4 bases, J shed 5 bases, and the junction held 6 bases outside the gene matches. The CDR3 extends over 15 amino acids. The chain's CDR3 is CASSPDRGLRDTQYF. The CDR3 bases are TGTGCCAGCAGCCCGGACAGGGGGCTCAGAGATACGCAGTATTTT.

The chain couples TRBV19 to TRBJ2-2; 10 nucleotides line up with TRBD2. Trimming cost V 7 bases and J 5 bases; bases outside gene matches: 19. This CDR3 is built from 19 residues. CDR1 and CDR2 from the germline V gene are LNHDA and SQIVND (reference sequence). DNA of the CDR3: TGTGCCAGTACTTCTATTCAAGACCCTAGCGGGAGACGGACCGGGGAGCTGTTTTTT. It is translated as CASTSIQDPSGRRTGELFF.

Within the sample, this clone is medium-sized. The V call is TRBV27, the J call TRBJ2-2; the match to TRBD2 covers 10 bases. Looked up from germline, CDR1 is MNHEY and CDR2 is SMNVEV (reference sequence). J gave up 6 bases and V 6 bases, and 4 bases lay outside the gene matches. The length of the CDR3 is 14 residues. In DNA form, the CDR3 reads TGTGCCAGCAGCGCTAGCGGGAGCGCCGGGGAGCTGTTTTTT. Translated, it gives CASSASGSAGELFF.

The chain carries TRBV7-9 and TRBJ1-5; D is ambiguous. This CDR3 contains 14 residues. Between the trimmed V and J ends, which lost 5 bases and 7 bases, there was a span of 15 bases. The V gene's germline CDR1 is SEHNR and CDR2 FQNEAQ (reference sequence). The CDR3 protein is CASSDWASGQPQHF. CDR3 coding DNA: TGTGCCAGCAGCGACTGGGCCTCGGGGCAGCCCCAGCATTTT.

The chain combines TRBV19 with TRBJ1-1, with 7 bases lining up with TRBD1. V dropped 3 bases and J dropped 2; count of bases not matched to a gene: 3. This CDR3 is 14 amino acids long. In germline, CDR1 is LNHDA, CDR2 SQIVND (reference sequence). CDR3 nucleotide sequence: TGTGCCAGTAGTATTTCAGGGGGAAACACTGAAGCTTTCTTT. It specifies CASSISGGNTEAFF.

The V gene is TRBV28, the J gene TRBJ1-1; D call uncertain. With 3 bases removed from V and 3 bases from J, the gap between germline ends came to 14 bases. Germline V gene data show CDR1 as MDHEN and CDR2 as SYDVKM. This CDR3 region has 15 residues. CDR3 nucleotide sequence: TGTGCCAGCAGTTTTCTGGATGAACTCGACACTGAAGCTTTCTTT. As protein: CASSFLDELDTEAFF.

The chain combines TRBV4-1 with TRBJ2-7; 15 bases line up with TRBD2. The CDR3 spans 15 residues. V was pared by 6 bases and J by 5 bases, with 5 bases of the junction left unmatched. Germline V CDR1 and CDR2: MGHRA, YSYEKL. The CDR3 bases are TGCGCCAGCAGACTCGGACTAGCGGGAGGGGACGAGCAGTACTTC. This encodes CASRLGLAGGDEQYF.

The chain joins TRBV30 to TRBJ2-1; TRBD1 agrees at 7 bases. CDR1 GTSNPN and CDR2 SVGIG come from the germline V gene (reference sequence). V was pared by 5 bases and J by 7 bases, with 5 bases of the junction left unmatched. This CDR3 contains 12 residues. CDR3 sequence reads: CAWEVQGNEQFF. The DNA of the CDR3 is TGTGCCTGGGAGGTACAGGGGAATGAGCAGTTCTTC.

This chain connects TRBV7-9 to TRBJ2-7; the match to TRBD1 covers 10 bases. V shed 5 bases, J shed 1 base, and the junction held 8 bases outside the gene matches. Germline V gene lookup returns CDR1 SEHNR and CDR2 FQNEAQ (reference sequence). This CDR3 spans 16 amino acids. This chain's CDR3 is CASSHPPGQGSYEQYF. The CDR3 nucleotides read TGTGCCAGCAGCCACCCACCGGGACAGGGGTCCTACGAGCAGTACTTC.

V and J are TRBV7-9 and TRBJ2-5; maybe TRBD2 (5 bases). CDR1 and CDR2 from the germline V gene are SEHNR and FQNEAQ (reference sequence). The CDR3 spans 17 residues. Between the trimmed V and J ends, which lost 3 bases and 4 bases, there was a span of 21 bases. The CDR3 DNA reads TGTGCCAGCAGCTTTGGGAGAGTTGTGAGGTCTGGAGAGACCCAGTACTTC. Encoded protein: CASSFGRVVRSGETQYF.

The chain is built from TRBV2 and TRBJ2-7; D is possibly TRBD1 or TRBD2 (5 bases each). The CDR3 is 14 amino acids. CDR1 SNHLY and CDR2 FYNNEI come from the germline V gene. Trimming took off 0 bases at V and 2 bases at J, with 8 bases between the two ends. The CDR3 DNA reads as TGTGCCAGCAGTGAAGCGGGACGGGCCTACGAGCAGTACTTC. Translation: CASSEAGRAYEQYF.

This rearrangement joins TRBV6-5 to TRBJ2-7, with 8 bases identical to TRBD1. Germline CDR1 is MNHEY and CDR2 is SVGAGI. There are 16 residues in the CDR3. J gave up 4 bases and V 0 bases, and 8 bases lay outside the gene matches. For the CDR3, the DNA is TGTGCCAGCAGTTACTCGACAGGGGTCCGCTATTACGAGCAGTACTTC. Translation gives CASSYSTGVRYYEQYF.